The entry below gives a single T cell receptor (beta chain) sequence along with its context. The antigen remains unidentified. This table comes from immunoSEQ multiplex PCR, and its TCRdb copy is limited to in-frame clones, with some not included. Of approximately 66,000 clones listed, about 91% are singletons. The germline CDR1 and CDR2 sequences are SGHVS and FNYEAQ. The ends were cut back, 1 base at V and 9 bases at J, with 19 bases in the middle. The CDR3 spans 16 residues. Baseline, cycle 4 day 1, and cycle 7 day 1 were the blood sampling points. These data belong to a study of OX40 agonist ivuxolimab in advanced cancers. In the study overall: Dose-escalation subjects each had hepatocellular carcinoma, melanoma, renal cell or head and neck cancer.

Points from the study as a whole: Some nonresponders additionally presented with little normalized T-cell clonal expansion. CD4+ and CD8+ T cells in blood underwent clonal expansion by week 6 at 0.1 to 3.0 mg/kg.

The source of this sequence is an adult with an advanced solid tumor such as melanoma, head and neck, liver or kidney cancer. Sequencing used CD4+ or CD8+ T cells sorted from blood, obtained in a trial of the OX40 agonist ivuxolimab. V is TRBV7-6 and J is TRBJ2-1, with TRBD2 as a possible D gene (6 bases). CDR3 nucleotides: TGTGCCAGCAGCTTAGAACTAGCTTGGGCCCGGAGTGAGCAGTTCTTC. Translating it yields CASSLELAWARSEQFF.